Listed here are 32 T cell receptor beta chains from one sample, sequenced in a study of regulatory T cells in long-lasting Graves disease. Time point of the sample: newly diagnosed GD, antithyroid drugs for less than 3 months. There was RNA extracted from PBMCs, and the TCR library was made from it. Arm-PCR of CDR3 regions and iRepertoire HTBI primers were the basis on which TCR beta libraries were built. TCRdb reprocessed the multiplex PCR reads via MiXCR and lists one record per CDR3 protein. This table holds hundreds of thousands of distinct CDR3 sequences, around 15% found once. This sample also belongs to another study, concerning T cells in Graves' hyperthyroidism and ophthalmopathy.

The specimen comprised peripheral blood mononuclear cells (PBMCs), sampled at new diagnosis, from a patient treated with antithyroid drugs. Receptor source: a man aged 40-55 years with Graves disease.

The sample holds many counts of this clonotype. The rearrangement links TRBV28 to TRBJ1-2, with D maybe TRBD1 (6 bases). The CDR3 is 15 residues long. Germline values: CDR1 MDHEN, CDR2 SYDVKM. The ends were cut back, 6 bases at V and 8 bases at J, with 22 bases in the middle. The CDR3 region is CASSYTGPTLGGYTF. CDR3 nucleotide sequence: TGTGCCAGCAGCTACACAGGGCCAACACTGGGAGGCTACACCTTC.

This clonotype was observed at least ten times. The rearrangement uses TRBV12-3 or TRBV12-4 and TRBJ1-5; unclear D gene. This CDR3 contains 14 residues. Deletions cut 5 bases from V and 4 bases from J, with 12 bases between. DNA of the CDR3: TGTGCCAGCAGTACCTACGGACCTAATCAGCCCCAGCATTTT. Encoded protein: CASSTYGPNQPQHF.

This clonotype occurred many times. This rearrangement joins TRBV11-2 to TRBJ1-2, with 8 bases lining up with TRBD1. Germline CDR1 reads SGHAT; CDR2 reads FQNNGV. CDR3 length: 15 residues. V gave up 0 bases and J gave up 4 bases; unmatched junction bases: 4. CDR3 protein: CASSLDLGTGYGYTF. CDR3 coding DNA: TGTGCCAGCAGCTTAGATCTAGGGACAGGCTATGGCTACACCTTC. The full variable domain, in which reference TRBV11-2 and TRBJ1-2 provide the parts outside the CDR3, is EAGVAQSPRYKIIEKRQSVAFWCNPISGHATLYWYQQILGQGPKLLIQFQNNGVVDDSQLPKDRFSAERLKGVDSTLKIQPAKLEDSAVYLCASSLDLGTGYGYTFGSGTRLTVV.

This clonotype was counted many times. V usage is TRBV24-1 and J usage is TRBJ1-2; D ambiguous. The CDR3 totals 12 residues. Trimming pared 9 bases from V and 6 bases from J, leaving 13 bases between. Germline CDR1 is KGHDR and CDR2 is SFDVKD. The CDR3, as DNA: TGTGCCACCGCGGGAGGACTGAATGGCTACACCTTC. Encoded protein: CATAGGLNGYTF.

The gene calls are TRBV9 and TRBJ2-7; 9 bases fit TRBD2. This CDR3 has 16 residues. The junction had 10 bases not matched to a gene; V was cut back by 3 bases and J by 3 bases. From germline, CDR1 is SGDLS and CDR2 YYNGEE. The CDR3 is CASSGGGAAGNYEQYF. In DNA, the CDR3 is TGTGCCAGCAGCGGCGGGGGGGCAGCGGGGAACTACGAGCAGTACTTC.

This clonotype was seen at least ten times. The chain's CDR3 is CASSFGRDTQYF. CDR3 in DNA: TGTGCCAGCAGTTTCGGCAGGGATACGCAGTATTTT. J is TRBJ2-3 and V is TRBV28; no definite D call. The CDR3 sequence is 12 residues long. Per germline, CDR1 MDHEN and CDR2 SYDVKM. Between the trimmed V and J ends, which lost 3 bases and 6 bases, there was a span of 7 bases.

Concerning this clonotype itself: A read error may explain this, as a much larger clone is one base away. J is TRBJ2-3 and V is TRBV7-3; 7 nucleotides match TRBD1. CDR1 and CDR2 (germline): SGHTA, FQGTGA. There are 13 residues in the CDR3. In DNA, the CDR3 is TGTGCCAGCAGCAAGGGACAGCTAGATACGCGGTATTTT. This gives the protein CASSKGQLDTRYF.

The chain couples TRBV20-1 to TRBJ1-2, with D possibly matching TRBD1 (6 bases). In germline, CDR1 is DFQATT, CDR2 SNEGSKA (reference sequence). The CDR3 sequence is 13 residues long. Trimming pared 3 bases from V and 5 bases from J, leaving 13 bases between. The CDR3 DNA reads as TGCAGTGCTAGGGACCTGGACAGATATGGCTACACCTTC. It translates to CSARDLDRYGYTF.

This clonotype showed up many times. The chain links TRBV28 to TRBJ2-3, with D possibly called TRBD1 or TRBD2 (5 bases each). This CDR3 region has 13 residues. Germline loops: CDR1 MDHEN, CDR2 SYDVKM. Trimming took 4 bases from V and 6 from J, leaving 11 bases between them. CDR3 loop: CASSSGSSDTQYF. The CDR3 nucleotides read TGTGCCAGCAGTTCAGGGAGTTCGGATACGCAGTATTTT.

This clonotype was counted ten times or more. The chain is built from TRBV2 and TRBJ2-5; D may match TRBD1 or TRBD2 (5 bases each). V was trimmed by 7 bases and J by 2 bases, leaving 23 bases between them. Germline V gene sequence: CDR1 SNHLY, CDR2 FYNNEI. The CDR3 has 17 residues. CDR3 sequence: CASTRSSAGSHQETQYF. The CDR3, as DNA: TGTGCCAGCACTAGGTCCTCGGCAGGGAGCCATCAAGAGACCCAGTACTTC.

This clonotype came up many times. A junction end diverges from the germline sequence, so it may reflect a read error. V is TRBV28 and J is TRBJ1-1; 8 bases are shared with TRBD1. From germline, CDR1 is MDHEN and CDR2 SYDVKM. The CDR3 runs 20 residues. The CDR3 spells CASTLLVLWDRKSQNTEAFF. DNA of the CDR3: TGTGCCAGCACTTTACTTGTTCTCTGGGACAGGAAAAGCCAGAACACTGAAGCTTTCTTT.

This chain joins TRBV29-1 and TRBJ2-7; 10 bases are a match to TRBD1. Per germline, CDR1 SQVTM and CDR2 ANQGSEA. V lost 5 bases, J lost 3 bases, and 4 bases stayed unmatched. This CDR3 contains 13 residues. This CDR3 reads CSVWTGGGYEQYF. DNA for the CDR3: TGCAGCGTTTGGACAGGGGGAGGCTACGAGCAGTACTTC.

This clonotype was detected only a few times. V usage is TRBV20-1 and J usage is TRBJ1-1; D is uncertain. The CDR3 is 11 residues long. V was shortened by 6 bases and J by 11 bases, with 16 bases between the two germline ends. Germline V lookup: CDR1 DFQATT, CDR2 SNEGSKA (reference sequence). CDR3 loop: CSARVKGKAFF. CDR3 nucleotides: TGCAGTGCCCGGGTCAAGGGCAAGGCTTTCTTT.

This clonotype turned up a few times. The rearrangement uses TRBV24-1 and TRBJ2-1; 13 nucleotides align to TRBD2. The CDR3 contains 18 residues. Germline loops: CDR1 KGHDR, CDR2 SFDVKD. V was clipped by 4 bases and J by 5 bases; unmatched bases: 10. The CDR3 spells CATSEGRLAGGLNNEQFF. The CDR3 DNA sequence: TGTGCCACCAGTGAGGGAAGACTAGCGGGGGGCCTTAACAATGAGCAGTTCTTC.

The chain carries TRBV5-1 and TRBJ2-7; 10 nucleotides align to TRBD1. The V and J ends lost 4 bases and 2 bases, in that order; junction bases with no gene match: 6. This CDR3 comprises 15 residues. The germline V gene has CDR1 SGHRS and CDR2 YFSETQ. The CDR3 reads CASSTTGGPPYEQYF. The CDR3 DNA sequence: TGCGCCAGCAGCACGACAGGGGGCCCTCCCTACGAGCAGTACTTC.

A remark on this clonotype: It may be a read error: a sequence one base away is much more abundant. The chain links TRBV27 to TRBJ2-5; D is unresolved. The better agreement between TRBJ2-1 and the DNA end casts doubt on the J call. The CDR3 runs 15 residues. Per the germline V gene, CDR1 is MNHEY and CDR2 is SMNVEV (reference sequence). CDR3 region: CASSYRGRTINEQFF. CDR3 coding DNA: TGTGCCAGCAGTTATAGAGGTCGAACTATAAATGAGCAGTTCTTC.

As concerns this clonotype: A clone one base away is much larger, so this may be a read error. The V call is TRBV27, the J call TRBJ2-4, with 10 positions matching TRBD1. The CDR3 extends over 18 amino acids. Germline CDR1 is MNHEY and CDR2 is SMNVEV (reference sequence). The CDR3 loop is CASSPDRGREIAKNTQYF. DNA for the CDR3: TGTGCCAGCAGCCCAGACAGGGGGCGGGAAATAGCCAAAAACACTCAGTACTTC.

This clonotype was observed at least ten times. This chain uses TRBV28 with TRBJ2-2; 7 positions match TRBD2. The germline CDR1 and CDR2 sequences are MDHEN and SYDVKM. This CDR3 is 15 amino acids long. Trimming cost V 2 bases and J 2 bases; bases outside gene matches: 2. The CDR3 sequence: CASSLSGDNTGELFF. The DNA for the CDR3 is TGTGCCAGCAGTTTAAGCGGGGATAACACCGGGGAGCTGTTTTTT.

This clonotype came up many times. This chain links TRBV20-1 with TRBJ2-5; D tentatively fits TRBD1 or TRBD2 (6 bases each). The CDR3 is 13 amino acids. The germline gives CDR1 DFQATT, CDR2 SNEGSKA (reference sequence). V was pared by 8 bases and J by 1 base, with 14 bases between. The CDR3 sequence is CSPLGGGQETQYF. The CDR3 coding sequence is TGCAGTCCCCTGGGGGGCGGCCAAGAGACCCAGTACTTC.

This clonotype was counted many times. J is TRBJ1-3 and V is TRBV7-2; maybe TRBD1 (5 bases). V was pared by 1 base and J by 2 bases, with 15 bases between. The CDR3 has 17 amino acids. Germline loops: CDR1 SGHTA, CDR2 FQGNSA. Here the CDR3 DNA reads TGTGCCAGCAGCTTAGGGGCAGGGCCCTCAGCTGGAAACACCATATATTTT. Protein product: CASSLGAGPSAGNTIYF.

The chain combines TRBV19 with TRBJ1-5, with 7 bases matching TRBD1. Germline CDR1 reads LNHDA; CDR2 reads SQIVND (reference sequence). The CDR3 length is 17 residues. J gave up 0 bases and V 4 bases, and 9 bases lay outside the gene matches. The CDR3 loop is CASSRQGGLYSNQPQHF. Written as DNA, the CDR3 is TGTGCCAGTAGTAGACAGGGAGGCCTCTATAGCAATCAGCCCCAGCATTTT.

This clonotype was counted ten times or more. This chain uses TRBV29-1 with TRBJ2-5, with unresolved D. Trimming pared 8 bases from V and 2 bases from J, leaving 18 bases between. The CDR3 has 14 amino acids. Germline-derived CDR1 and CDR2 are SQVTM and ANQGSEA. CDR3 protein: CSILRSLSQETQYF. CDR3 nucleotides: TGCAGCATACTCAGGTCCCTGTCGCAAGAGACCCAGTACTTC.

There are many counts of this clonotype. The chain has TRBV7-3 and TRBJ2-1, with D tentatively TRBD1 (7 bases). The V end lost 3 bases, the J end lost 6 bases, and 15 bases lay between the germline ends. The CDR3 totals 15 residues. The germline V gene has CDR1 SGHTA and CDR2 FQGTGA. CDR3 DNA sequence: TGTGCCAGCAGCTTGCCAGGGGGGAGAAGCAATGAGCAGTTCTTC. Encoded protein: CASSLPGGRSNEQFF.

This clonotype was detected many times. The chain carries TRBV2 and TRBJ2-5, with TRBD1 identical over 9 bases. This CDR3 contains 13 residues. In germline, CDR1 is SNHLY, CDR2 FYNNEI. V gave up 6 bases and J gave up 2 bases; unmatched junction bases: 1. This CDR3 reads CASRGTGQETQYF. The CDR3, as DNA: TGTGCCAGCAGGGGGACAGGGCAAGAGACCCAGTACTTC.

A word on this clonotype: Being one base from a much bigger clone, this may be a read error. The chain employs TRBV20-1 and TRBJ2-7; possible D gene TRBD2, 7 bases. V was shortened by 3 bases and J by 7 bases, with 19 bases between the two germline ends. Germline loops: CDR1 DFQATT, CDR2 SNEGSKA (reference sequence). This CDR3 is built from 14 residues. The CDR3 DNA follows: TGCAGTGCTAGGTACAGGGAGGGTTTTCTTGAGCAGTACTTC. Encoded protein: CSARYREGFLEQYF.

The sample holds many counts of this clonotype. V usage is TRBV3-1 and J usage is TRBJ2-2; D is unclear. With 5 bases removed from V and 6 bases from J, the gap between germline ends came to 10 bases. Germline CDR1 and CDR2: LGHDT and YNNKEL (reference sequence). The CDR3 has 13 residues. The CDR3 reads CASSLFLAGELFF. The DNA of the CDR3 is TGTGCCAGCAGCTTGTTTTTGGCCGGGGAGCTGTTTTTT.

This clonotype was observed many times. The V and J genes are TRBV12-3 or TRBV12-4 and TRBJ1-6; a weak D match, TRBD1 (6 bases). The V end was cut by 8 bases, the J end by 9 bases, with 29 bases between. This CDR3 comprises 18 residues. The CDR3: CASGEEIGLGGGGSPLHF. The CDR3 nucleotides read TGTGCCAGCGGGGAGGAGATTGGACTAGGGGGAGGAGGTTCACCCCTCCACTTT.

The DNA for the CDR3 is TGTGCCAGTAGTAGTCAGGTTTGGCAGCCCCAGCATTTT. Encoded protein: CASSSQVWQPQHF. V and J are TRBV19 and TRBJ1-5, with D unresolved. CDR1 and CDR2 (germline): LNHDA, SQIVND (reference sequence). Trimming cost V 4 bases and J 7 bases, with 11 bases left between them. This CDR3 is 13 amino acids long.

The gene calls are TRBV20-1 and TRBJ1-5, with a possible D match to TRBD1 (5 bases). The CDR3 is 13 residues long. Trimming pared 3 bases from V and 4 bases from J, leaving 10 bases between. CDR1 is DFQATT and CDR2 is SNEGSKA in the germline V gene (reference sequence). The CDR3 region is CSASRTPNQPQHF. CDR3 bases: TGCAGTGCTAGCCGGACACCGAATCAGCCCCAGCATTTT.

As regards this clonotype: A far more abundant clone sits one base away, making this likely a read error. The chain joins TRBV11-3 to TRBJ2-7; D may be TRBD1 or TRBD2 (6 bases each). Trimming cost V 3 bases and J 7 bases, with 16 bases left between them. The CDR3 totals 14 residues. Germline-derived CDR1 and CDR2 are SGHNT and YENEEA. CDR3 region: CASSFGGAILEQYF. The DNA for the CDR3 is TGTGCCAGCAGCTTCGGGGGCGCGATTTTGGAGCAGTACTTC. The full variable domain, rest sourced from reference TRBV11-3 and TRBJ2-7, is EAGVVQSPRYKIIEKKQPVAFWCNPISGHNTLYWYLQNLGQGPELLIRYENEEAVDDSQLPKDRFSAERLKGVDSTLKIQPAELGDSAVYLCASSFGGAILEQYFGPGTRLTVT.

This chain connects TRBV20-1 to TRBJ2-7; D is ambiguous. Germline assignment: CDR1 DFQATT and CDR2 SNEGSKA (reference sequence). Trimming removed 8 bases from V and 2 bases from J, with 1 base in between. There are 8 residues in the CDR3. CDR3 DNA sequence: TGCAGTACCTACGAGCAGTACTTC. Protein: CSTYEQYF.

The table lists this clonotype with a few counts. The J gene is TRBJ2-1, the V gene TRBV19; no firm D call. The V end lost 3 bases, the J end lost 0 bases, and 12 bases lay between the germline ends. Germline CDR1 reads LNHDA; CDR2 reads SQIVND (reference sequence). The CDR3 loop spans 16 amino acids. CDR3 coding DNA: TGTGCCAGTAGTATGTCCGGACGGAGCTCCTACAATGAGCAGTTCTTC. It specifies CASSMSGRSSYNEQFF.